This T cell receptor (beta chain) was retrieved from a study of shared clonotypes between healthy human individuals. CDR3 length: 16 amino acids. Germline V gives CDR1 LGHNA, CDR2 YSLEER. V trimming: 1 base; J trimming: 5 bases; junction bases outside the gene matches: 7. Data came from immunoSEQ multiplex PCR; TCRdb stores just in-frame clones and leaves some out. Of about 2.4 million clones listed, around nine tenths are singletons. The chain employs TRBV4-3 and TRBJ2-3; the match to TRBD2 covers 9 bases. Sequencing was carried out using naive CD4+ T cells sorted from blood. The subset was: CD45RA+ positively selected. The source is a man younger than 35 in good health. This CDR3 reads CASSQVLAGAKDTQYF. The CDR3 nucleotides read TGCGCCAGCAGCCAAGTGTTAGCGGGAGCTAAAGATACGCAGTATTTT.